This T cell receptor beta chain was documented in a study of T-cell memory formation after mild COVID-19. For the study at large: Largely donor-specific sequence clusters came from a couple of donors.

From the 5' RACE reads, TCRdb called clonotypes with MiXCR, one entry per CDR3 protein. The data show 70,000 to 100,000 distinct CDR3 sequences, approximately 16% seen once. The CDR3 covers 15 residues. Germline lookup yields CDR1 MNHEY and CDR2 SMNVEV (reference sequence). Unmatched junction bases numbered 17, after V lost 6 bases and J lost 9 bases. Only a few counts were recorded for this clonotype. Its target is unknown. Study-wide points: Shrinking CD4+ clones were chiefly CM and EM; CD8+ ones were chiefly EMRA. A second wave expanding day 15 to 37 was CD4+-biased; contracting clones were balanced. Researchers found some responding clones in pre-infection memory, a sign that cross-reactive memory joined.

Material for sequencing was PBMCs or a T cell subset sorted from them (not recorded which). This clonotype was obtained from a man between 18 and 29 years old who had mild COVID-19 (a few samples of this study predate the infection). Cell type and time point are not known. This rearrangement joins TRBV27 to TRBJ2-7, with TRBD2 matching over 7 bases. The chain's CDR3 is CASSQWGGTPHWQYF. The CDR3 DNA follows: TGTGCCAGCAGCCAATGGGGGGGTACGCCCCATTGGCAGTACTTC.